These T cell receptor beta chains were read from a single sample in a study of a mutant IDH1 vaccine in newly diagnosed glioma. Sequencing used immunoSEQ multiplex PCR; TCRdb keeps in-frame clones, though not all of them. Altogether tens of thousands of clones are present, 80% to 90% being singletons, with the ten largest covering about 12%. Their cognate antigens are unknown. The sequenced sample was PBMCs, obtained from a glioma patient whose treatment included an IDH1 peptide vaccine. These receptors were taken from a man aged 50-60 years with glioma. CDR3s include the opening cysteine and the closing phenylalanine or tryptophan. D genes are given only for firm matches.

d_gene	v_gene	j_gene	CDR3aa
NA	TRBV6-1	TRBJ1-4	CASRILMTNEKLFF
NA	TRBV10-3	TRBJ2-7	CAILEIPSYEQYF
NA	TRBV11-2	TRBJ1-5	CASSSNGQLGPQHF
TRBD2	TRBV6-5	TRBJ2-1	CASTRLAEAGEQFF
NA	TRBV14	TRBJ2-7	CASSSNIMLEQYF
NA	TRBV7-2	TRBJ2-3	CASRQSITDTQYF
NA	TRBV15	TRBJ1-1	CATSRDYGGGDTEAFF
NA	TRBV29-1	TRBJ1-1	CSVEEGMNTEAFF
TRBD2	TRBV6-6	TRBJ2-7	CASRDYTYEQYF
NA	TRBV6-1	TRBJ1-4	CASRAAGWEKLFF
NA	TRBV5-4	TRBJ2-3	CASSFNGEDKYF